Each of the 16 T cell receptor beta chains below was sequenced from the same sample in a study of response to subunit inactivated influenza vaccine. TCRdb analysed the RT-PCR reads with MiXCR anew, one entry per CDR3 protein. Here the sample spans approximately 300,000 distinct CDR3 sequences, 22% being singletons. The specimen was PBMCs from blood, collected approximately 20 months after vaccination. The receptors stem from a man between 50 and 75 years old who received an inactivated influenza vaccine.

This clonotype was observed a few times. The chain has TRBV12-3 or TRBV12-4 and TRBJ1-6, with D unclear. V lost 3 bases and J 4 bases, leaving 1 base between the germline ends. CDR3 size: 12 residues. CDR3 in DNA: TGTGCCAGCAGTTTTTATAATTCACCCCTCCACTTT. It specifies CASSFYNSPLHF.

The V gene is TRBV7-2, the J gene TRBJ1-2, with 7 nucleotides matching TRBD1. This CDR3 contains 16 residues. The germline CDR1 and CDR2 sequences are SGHTA and FQGNSA. Trimming removed 2 bases from V and 2 bases from J; junction bases left unmatched: 8. The CDR3 region is CASSLTLFRGNYGYTF. The DNA for the CDR3 is TGTGCCAGCAGCTTAACCCTTTTCAGGGGGAACTATGGCTACACCTTC.

This clonotype was counted a few times. This chain uses TRBV4-2 with TRBJ2-5, with D possibly matching TRBD1 (5 bases). V was cut by 0 bases and J by 4 bases, with 12 bases left in between. The CDR3 has 15 residues. Germline CDR1 reads LGHNA; CDR2 reads YNFKEQ. The CDR3 here is CASSQEGVATETQYF. The CDR3, as DNA: TGTGCCAGCAGCCAAGAAGGGGTAGCAACAGAGACCCAGTACTTC.

This chain links TRBV20-1 with TRBJ1-5, with D uncertain. The V and J ends lost 6 bases and 0 bases respectively, with 12 bases between them. The CDR3 sequence is 14 residues long. CDR1 DFQATT and CDR2 SNEGSKA come from the germline V gene (reference sequence). CDR3 coding DNA: TGCAGTGCAAATCGACAATATAGCAATCAGCCCCAGCATTTT. Its translation: CSANRQYSNQPQHF.

The chain has TRBV29-1 and TRBJ2-1; no clear D. In germline, CDR1 is SQVTM, CDR2 ANQGSEA. The CDR3 has 13 residues. The CDR3 nucleotides are TGCAGTCTCCGAGGTAGCTCCTACAATGAGCAGTTCTTC. Translated: CSLRGSSYNEQFF.

In this sample, this clonotype turned up a few times. The DNA of the CDR3 is TGCAGTCCTACTTTCTCTGGCTACACCTTC. Amino acids: CSPTFSGYTF. The chain combines TRBV20-1 with TRBJ1-2; D gene uncertain. The germline gives CDR1 DFQATT, CDR2 SNEGSKA (reference sequence). Deletions cut 8 bases from V and 7 bases from J, with 11 bases between. CDR3 length: 10 residues.

This clonotype showed up just a few times. This chain joins TRBV5-1 and TRBJ1-2, with 7 positions matching TRBD1. Germline CDR1 reads SGHRS; CDR2 reads YFSETQ. After removal of 3 bases from V and 0 bases from J, the junction contained 5 bases not matched to a gene. The CDR3 runs 15 residues. The CDR3 DNA reads TGCGCCAGCAGCTGGGGACAGATCGCTAACTATGGCTACACCTTC. It yields the protein CASSWGQIANYGYTF.

In its sample, this clonotype was seen a few times. This chain uses TRBV7-2 with TRBJ1-1, with D tentatively TRBD1 (6 bases). This CDR3 contains 16 residues. V was shortened by 1 base and J by 5 bases, with 17 bases between the two germline ends. CDR1 is SGHTA, CDR2 FQGNSA, per germline. The DNA of the CDR3 is TGTGCCAGCAGCTTAGGGAGGGGGGGTAGAGGAACTGAAGCTTTCTTT. It yields the protein CASSLGRGGRGTEAFF. The variable domain in full, with the rest retrieved from reference TRBV7-2 and TRBJ1-1, is GAGVSQSPSNKVTEKGKDVELRCDPISGHTALYWYRQSLGQGLEFLIYFQGNSAPDKSGLPSDRFSAERTGGSVSTLTIQRTQQEDSAVYLCASSLGRGGRGTEAFFGQGTRLTVV.

This clonotype turned up a few times. The chain is built from TRBV20-1 and TRBJ1-6, with 7 bases lining up with TRBD1. This CDR3 is 15 amino acids long. V lost 1 base, J lost 6 bases, and 6 bases stayed unmatched. The germline CDR1 and CDR2 sequences are DFQATT and SNEGSKA (reference sequence). The CDR3 DNA follows: TGCAGTGCTAGAGGTTTTCAGGGGGTTAATTCACCCCTCCACTTT. Amino acids: CSARGFQGVNSPLHF.

The chain combines TRBV19 with TRBJ1-1; D unclear. Per the germline V gene, CDR1 is LNHDA and CDR2 is SQIVND (reference sequence). The V gene lost 3 bases and the J gene lost 1 base, with 12 bases spanning the gap. There are 15 residues in the CDR3. The DNA for the CDR3 is TGTGCCAGTAGTATTATGGGCCCGAGGAACACTGAAGCTTTCTTT. Encoded protein: CASSIMGPRNTEAFF.

The gene calls are TRBV5-6 and TRBJ1-5; 9 bases align to TRBD1. The CDR3 sequence is 18 residues long. Germline trimming cut 0 bases from V and 1 base from J; bases unmatched to any gene: 8. CDR1 SGHDT and CDR2 YYEEEE come from the germline V gene. This CDR3 is CASSLVGTGYSSNQPQHF. In DNA, the CDR3 is TGTGCCAGCAGCTTGGTCGGGACAGGGTATTCGAGCAATCAGCCCCAGCATTTT.

CDR3 nucleotides: TGTGCCAGCCTGGGGGGAAGACAGGGTCGCGAGCAGTACTTC. Translation gives CASLGGRQGREQYF. V is TRBV6-1 and J is TRBJ2-7, with a possible D match to TRBD1 (7 bases). Looked up from germline, CDR1 is MNHNS and CDR2 is SASEGT. V lost 8 bases and J 6 bases, leaving 20 bases between the germline ends. This CDR3 region has 14 residues.

The V and J genes are TRBV7-9 and TRBJ1-2; the D gene is possibly TRBD1 (6 bases). The germline V gene encodes CDR1 SEHNR and CDR2 FQNEAQ (reference sequence). The CDR3 contains 15 residues. V lost 3 bases, J lost 0 bases, and 11 bases lay in between. The CDR3 protein is CASSFTQGANYGYTF. The CDR3 nucleotides read TGTGCCAGCAGCTTTACACAGGGAGCTAACTATGGCTACACCTTC.

The rearrangement uses TRBV19 and TRBJ2-4; TRBD1 is a possible D gene (6 bases). Germline CDR1 is LNHDA and CDR2 is SQIVND (reference sequence). The CDR3 covers 18 residues. The V end lost 5 bases, the J end lost 3 bases, and 23 bases lay between the germline ends. The CDR3 nucleotides are TGTGCCAGTAGTCTTTTTTTTGGTTGGGGGCGCGACAAAAACATTCAGTACTTC. Its translation is CASSLFFGWGRDKNIQYF.

This clonotype was seen more than once but under ten times. This rearrangement joins TRBV30 to TRBJ1-1; D ambiguous. Germline V gene sequence: CDR1 GTSNPN, CDR2 SVGIG (reference sequence). This CDR3 has 11 amino acids. The V and J ends lost 4 bases and 10 bases respectively, with 13 bases between them. The CDR3 here is CAWIGQARAFF. The CDR3 DNA follows: TGTGCCTGGATAGGGCAGGCTCGAGCTTTCTTT. Using reference TRBV30 and TRBJ1-1 for the parts outside the CDR3, the full variable domain is SQTIHQWPATLVQPVGSPLSLECTVEGTSNPNLYWYRQAAGRGLQLLFYSVGIGQISSEVPQNLSASRPQDRQFILSSKKLLLSDSGFYLCAWIGQARAFFGQGTRLTVV.

The chain carries TRBV6-6 and TRBJ2-1; no reliable D call. Germline V CDR1 and CDR2: MNHNY, SVGAGI (reference sequence). The ends were cut back, 5 bases at V and 10 bases at J, with 9 bases in the middle. The CDR3 contains 11 residues. The CDR3 region has the DNA TGTGCCAGCAGTCATGCATTCGAGCAGTTCTTC. Translated, it gives CASSHAFEQFF.